The present entry profiles one TCR beta chain with its context. The antigen is not known. This CDR3 has 12 residues. Germline V gives CDR1 LNHDA, CDR2 SQIVND (reference sequence). Trimming took 11 bases from V and 3 from J, leaving 10 bases between them. The data originate from a study of identical twins. Using its own MiXCR run on the 5' RACE reads, TCRdb lists one record per CDR3 protein. The sample yields approximately 230,000 distinct CDR3 sequences, 11% to 15% seen once. Findings and caveats of the study: Memory repertoires showed no such pattern, whereas abundant cord blood beta clonotypes carried fewer insertions. There was an excess of low generation probability in the out-of-frame alpha sequences that twins shared.

Input material: memory (CD45RO+) T cells sorted from blood. The sequence derives from a woman between 18 and 29 years old in good health. This chain joins TRBV19 and TRBJ1-4; D may be TRBD1 (5 bases). The CDR3 here is CAPGTANEKLFF. The DNA of the CDR3 is TGTGCCCCCGGGACGGCTAATGAAAAACTGTTTTTT.